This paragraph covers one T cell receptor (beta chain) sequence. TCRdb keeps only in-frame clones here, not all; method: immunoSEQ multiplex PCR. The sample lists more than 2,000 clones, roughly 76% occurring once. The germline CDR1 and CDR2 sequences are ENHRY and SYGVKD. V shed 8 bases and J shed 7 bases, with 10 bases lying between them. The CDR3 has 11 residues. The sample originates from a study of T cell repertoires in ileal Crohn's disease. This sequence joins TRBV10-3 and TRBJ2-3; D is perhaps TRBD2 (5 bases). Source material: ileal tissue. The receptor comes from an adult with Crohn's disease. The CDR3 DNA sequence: TGTGCCATCGGGAGTTTGAATACGCAGTATTTT. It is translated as CAIGSLNTQYF.